This T cell receptor beta chain was found in a study of T cell responses to AZD1222 COVID-19 vaccine. The length of the CDR3 is 15 residues. Looked up from germline, CDR1 is SGHRS and CDR2 is YFSETQ. Trimming pared 7 bases from V and 2 bases from J, leaving 13 bases between. Note on this clone: Its target is unknown.

Produced via immunoSEQ multiplex PCR; TCRdb's table is partial and in-frame only. The data hold under 200,000 clones, with approximately 92% observed a single time. The study's findings and limits: Baseline seropositivity characterized only a handful of AZD1222 recipients.

The sequencing used peripheral blood, collected on day 0 of AZD1222 vaccination. This sequence originates from an adult in good health. The chain employs TRBV5-1 and TRBJ2-6; perhaps D is TRBD1 or TRBD2 (6 bases each). The DNA for the CDR3 is TGCGCCAGCCAGTTGGAGGGGGCTGGGGCCAACGTCCTGACTTTC. Its translation is CASQLEGAGANVLTF. Full variable domain (remainder filled in from reference TRBV5-1 and TRBJ2-6): KAGVTQTPRYLIKTRGQQVTLSCSPISGHRSVSWYQQTPGQGLQFLFEYFSETQRNKGNFPGRFSGRQFSNSRSEMNVSTLELGDSALYLCASQLEGAGANVLTFGAGSRLTVL.